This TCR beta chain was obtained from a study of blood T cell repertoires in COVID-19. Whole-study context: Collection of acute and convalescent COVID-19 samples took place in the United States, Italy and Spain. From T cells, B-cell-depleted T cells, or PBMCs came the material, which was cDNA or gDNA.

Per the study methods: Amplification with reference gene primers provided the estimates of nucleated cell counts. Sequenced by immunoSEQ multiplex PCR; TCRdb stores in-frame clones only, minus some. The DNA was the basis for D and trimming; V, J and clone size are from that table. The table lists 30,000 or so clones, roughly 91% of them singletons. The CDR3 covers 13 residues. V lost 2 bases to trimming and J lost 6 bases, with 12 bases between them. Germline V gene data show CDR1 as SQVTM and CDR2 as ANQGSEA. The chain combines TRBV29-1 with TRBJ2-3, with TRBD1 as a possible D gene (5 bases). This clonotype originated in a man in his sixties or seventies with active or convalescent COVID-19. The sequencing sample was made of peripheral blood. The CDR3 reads CSVEKDIGDTQYF. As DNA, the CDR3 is TGCAGCGTTGAAAAGGACATCGGGGATACGCAGTATTTT.